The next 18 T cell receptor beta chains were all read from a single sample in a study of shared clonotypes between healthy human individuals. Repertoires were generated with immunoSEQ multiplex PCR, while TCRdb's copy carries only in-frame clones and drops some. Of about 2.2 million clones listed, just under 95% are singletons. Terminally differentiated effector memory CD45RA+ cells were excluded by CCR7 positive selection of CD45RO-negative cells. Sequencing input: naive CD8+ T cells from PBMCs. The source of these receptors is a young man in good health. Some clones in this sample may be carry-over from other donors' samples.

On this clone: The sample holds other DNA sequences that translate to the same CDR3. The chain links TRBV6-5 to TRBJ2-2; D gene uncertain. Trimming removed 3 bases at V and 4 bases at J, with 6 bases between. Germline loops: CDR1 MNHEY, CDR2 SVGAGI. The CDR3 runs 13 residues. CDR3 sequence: CASSYVRTGELFF. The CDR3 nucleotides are TGTGCCAGCAGTTATGTACGCACCGGGGAGCTGTTTTTT.

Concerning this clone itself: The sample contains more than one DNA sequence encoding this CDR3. CDR3 loop: CASSLGPLEQYF. The CDR3 nucleotides are TGTGCCAGCAGCTTAGGCCCCCTCGAGCAGTACTTC. The chain recombines TRBV11-1 with TRBJ2-7; D gene ambiguous. This CDR3 has 12 residues. Looked up from germline, CDR1 is SGHAT and CDR2 is FQDESV (reference sequence). V lost 1 base and J 6 bases, leaving 7 bases between the germline ends. The full variable domain, in which reference TRBV11-1 and TRBJ2-7 provide the parts outside the CDR3, is EAEVAQSPRYKITEKSQAVAFWCDPISGHATLYWYRQILGQGPELLVQFQDESVVDDSQLPKDRFSAERLKGVDSTLKIQPAELGDSAMYLCASSLGPLEQYFGPGTRLTVT.

The CDR3 protein is CASSPRGGTILEQYF. The CDR3 region has the DNA TGTGCCAGCAGTCCCCGGGGGGGGACCATCCTCGAGCAGTACTTC. The chain employs TRBV6-1 and TRBJ2-7, with 8 bases aligning to TRBD2. This CDR3 comprises 15 residues. Losses at the gene ends were 5 bases for V and 6 bases for J; bases not matched to a gene: 12. The germline V gene has CDR1 MNHNS and CDR2 SASEGT.

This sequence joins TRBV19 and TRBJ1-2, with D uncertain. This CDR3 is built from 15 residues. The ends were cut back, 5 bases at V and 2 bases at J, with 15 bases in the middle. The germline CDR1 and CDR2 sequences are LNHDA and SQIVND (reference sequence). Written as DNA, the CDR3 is TGTGCCAGTAGTTCTACTCGGACTGTCAACTATGGCTACACCTTC. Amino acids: CASSSTRTVNYGYTF.

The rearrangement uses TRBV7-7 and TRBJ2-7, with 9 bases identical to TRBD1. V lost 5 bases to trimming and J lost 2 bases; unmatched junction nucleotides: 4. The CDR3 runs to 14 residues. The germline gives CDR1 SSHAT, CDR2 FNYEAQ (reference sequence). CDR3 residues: CASSPGQGTYEQYF. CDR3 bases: TGTGCCAGCAGCCCGGGACAGGGAACCTACGAGCAGTACTTC.

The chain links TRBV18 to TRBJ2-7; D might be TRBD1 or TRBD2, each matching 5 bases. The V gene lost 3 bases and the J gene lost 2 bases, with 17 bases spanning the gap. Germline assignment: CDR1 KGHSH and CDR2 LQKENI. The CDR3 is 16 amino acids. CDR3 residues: CASSPTGFGGPYEQYF. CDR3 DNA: TGTGCCAGCTCACCTACGGGGTTTGGGGGTCCCTACGAGCAGTACTTC.

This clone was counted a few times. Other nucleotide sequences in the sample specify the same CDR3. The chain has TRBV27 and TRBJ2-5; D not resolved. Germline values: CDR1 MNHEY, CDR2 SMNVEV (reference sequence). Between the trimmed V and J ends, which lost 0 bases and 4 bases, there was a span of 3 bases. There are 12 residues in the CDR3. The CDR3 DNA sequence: TGTGCCAGCAGTTTATCCGGAGAGACCCAGTACTTC. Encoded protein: CASSLSGETQYF.

CDR3 coding DNA: TGTGCCAGCAGCTTGGGCAGGGATCAGCCCCAGCATTTT. Amino acids: CASSLGRDQPQHF. The chain links TRBV5-4 to TRBJ1-5, with D tentatively TRBD1 (5 bases). Germline V gene data show CDR1 as SGHNT and CDR2 as YYREEE (reference sequence). The germline V and J ends were trimmed by 0 bases and 5 bases, with 6 bases remaining between them. The CDR3 contains 13 residues.

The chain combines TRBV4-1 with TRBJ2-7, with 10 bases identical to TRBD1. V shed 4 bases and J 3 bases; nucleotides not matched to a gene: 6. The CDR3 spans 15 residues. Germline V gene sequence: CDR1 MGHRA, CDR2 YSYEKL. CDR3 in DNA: TGCGCCAGCAGCCCGAGGGGACAGGGGAACTACGAGCAGTACTTC. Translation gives CASSPRGQGNYEQYF.

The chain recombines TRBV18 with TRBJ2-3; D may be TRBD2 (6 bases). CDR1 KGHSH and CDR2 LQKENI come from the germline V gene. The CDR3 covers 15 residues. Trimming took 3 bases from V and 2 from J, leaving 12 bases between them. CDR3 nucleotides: TGTGCCAGCTCACCTCAAGGAGGGCACACAGATACGCAGTATTTT. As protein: CASSPQGGHTDTQYF.

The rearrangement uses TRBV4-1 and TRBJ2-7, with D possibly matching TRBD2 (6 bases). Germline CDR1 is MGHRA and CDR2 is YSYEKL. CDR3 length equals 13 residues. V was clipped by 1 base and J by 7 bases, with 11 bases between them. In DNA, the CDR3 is TGCGCCAGCAGCCAAGTCGGGAGTCGTGAGCAGTACTTC. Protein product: CASSQVGSREQYF.

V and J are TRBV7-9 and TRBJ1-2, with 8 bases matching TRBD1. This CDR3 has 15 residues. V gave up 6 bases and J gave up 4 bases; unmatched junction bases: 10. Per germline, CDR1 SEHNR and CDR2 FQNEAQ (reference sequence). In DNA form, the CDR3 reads TGTGCCAGCAGTATTGGGACAGGAATGATCTATGGCTACACCTTC. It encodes CASSIGTGMIYGYTF. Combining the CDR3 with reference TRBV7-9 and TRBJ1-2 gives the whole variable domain DTGVSQNPRHKITKRGQNVTFRCDPISEHNRLYWYRQTLGQGPEFLTYFQNEAQLEKSRLLSDRFSAERPKGSFSTLEIQRTEQGDSAMYLCASSIGTGMIYGYTFGSGTRLTVV.

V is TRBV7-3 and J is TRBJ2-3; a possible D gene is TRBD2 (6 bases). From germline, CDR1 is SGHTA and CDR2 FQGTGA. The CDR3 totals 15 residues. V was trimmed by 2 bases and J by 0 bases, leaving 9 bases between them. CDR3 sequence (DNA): TGTGCCAGCAGCTTATTCGGGAGAAGCACAGATACGCAGTATTTT. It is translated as CASSLFGRSTDTQYF. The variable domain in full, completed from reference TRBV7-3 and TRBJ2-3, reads GAGVSQTPSNKVTEKGKYVELRCDPISGHTALYWYRQSLGQGPEFLIYFQGTGAADDSGLPNDRFFAVRPEGSVSTLKIQRTERGDSAVYLCASSLFGRSTDTQYFGPGTRLTVL.

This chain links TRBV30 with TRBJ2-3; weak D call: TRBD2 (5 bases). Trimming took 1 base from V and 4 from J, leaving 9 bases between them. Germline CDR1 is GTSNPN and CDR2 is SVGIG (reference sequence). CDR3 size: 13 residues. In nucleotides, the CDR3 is TGTGCCTGGAGTGGTGGACTCCCAGATACGCAGTATTTT. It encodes CAWSGGLPDTQYF.

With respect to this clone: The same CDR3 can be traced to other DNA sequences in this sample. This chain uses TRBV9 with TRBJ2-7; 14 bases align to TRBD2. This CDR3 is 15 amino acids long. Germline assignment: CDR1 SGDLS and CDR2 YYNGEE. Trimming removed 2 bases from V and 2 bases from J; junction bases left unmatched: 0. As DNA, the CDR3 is TGTGCCAGCAGCGTGGGACTAGCGGGGGCCTACGAGCAGTACTTC. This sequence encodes CASSVGLAGAYEQYF.

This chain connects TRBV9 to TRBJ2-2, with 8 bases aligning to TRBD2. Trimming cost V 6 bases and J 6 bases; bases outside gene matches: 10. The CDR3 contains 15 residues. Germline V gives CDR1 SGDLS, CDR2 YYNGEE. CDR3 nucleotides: TGTGCCAGCACCACTAGCGGAGTAAAAGCCGGGGAGCTGTTTTTT. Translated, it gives CASTTSGVKAGELFF.

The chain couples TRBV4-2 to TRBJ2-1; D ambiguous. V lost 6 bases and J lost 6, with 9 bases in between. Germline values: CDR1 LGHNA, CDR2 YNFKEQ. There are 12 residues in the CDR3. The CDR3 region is CASRHGSNEQFF. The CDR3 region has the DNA TGTGCCAGCAGACACGGGTCCAATGAGCAGTTCTTC.

Written as DNA, the CDR3 is TGTGCCATCAGCAACAAAAGCTCTGGAAACACCATATATTTT. Translated, it gives CAISNKSSGNTIYF. This chain links TRBV10-3 with TRBJ1-3; D uncertain. Germline V gene data show CDR1 as ENHRY and CDR2 as SYGVKD. The CDR3 has 14 residues. Trimming left V 6 bases short and J 0 bases short, with 9 bases between.